This TCR beta chain was retrieved from a study of cytomegalovirus exposure and HLA in healthy donors. Study findings and constraints: CMV serostatus was the sole immune exposure information available. In a later analysis, at a false discovery rate of 0.05, about 17,000 TCR beta sequences matched HLA alleles. Previously analyzed data showed that most TCR beta V segments were productive at a frequency of about 87% or about 30%. Common viral pathogens seemed to be connected with several of the most significant clusters, according to a later analysis.

Concerning this clone itself: The antigen is undetermined.

The PCR contained 60 Vbeta and 13 Jbeta primers. Clones were sequenced by immunoSEQ multiplex PCR, and TCRdb holds only the in-frame ones, with some missing. Among some 140,000 clones listed, approximately 74% were seen once. CDR1 is WNHNN, CDR2 SYGVQD, per germline (reference sequence). Deletions cut 6 bases from V and 7 bases from J, with 18 bases between. The CDR3 sequence is 14 residues long. The origin of this receptor is a man aged 18 to 29 in good health and CMV-seronegative. The chain employs TRBV10-1 and TRBJ2-5; D gene uncertain. The specimen sequenced was PBMCs. The CDR3 spells CASRPDFSQRTQYF. The CDR3 DNA follows: TGCGCCAGCAGACCCGACTTCTCCCAAAGGACCCAGTACTTC.